This T cell receptor (beta chain) is drawn from a study of beta chain features in type 1 diabetes. Study findings and constraints: Shorter templates might be favored by PCR, equally in patients and controls. Naive, central memory and Treg TCRB repertoires appeared more alike in patients than in healthy donors. Individuals with type 1 diabetes displayed fewer insertions and more deletions at VDJ junctions.

Of the isolated RNA, all was reverse transcribed, and so the sequenced material was expressed TCRB transcripts. TCRdb keeps only in-frame clones here, not all; method: immunoSEQ multiplex PCR. The sample lists about 360,000 clones; roughly 12% were seen once. This clone was seen once. Its target is unknown. Trimming stripped 6 bases from V and 5 bases from J, with 17 bases between. Germline V gene data show CDR1 as KGHSH and CDR2 as LQKENI. The CDR3 contains 15 residues. Isolation of CD4+ naive, central memory, regulatory and stem cell-like memory cells was achieved by sorting via CD45RO/CCR7/CD25/CD127/CD95/CD27.

Source material: naive CD4+ T cells from blood. The chain employs TRBV18 and TRBJ1-5; D unclear. The TCR comes from a man in his late teens or twenties in good health. The CDR3 sequence: CASSHDISSDQPQHF. Written as DNA, the CDR3 is TGTGCCAGCTCCCATGACATATCCTCGGATCAGCCCCAGCATTTT.